One and the same sample provided the 18 T cell receptor beta chains below, sequenced in a study of PD-L1 blockade in urothelial cancer. Time point defined: pretreatment peripheral blood. Data came from immunoSEQ multiplex PCR; TCRdb stores just in-frame clones and leaves some out. The data show some 40,000 clones, 85% seen once. The source was PBMCs, collected around atezolizumab (anti-PD-L1) treatment. The receptors shown here come from an elderly man with urothelial cancer.

V and J are TRBV10-3 and TRBJ2-3; TRBD2 matches 8 bases. CDR1 is ENHRY, CDR2 SYGVKD, per germline. The CDR3 totals 15 residues. V shed 3 bases, J shed 7 bases, and the junction held 9 bases outside the gene matches. The CDR3 loop reads CAISEPSGSKNTQYF. The CDR3 region has the DNA TGTGCCATCAGTGAACCCAGCGGGAGCAAAAATACGCAGTATTTT.

The genes are TRBV19 and TRBJ1-2; D gene ambiguous. The V gene's germline CDR1 is LNHDA and CDR2 SQIVND (reference sequence). There are 13 residues in the CDR3. Trimming left V 3 bases short and J 7 bases short, with 12 bases between. The CDR3 DNA reads TGTGCCAGTAGTATCACGAGACAAGGTGGCTACACCTTC. Translating gives CASSITRQGGYTF.

The chain couples TRBV19 to TRBJ2-1; weak D call: TRBD2 (6 bases). Trimming took 5 bases from V and 0 from J, leaving 11 bases between them. This CDR3 spans 15 amino acids. Germline lookup yields CDR1 LNHDA and CDR2 SQIVND (reference sequence). DNA for the CDR3: TGTGCCAGTAGTCCCGGACTACCCTCCTACAATGAGCAGTTCTTC. Translating it yields CASSPGLPSYNEQFF.

This clone was seen more than once but under ten times. The V call is TRBV7-2, the J call TRBJ1-2; 10 bases agree with TRBD1. There are 14 residues in the CDR3. Germline values: CDR1 SGHTA, CDR2 FQGNSA. Trimming took 4 bases from V and 6 from J; bases not matched to a gene: 5. CDR3 protein: CASSYGTGADGYTF. The CDR3 DNA reads as TGTGCCAGCAGCTACGGGACAGGGGCTGATGGCTACACCTTC. Full variable domain (remainder filled in from reference TRBV7-2 and TRBJ1-2): GAGVSQSPSNKVTEKGKDVELRCDPISGHTALYWYRQSLGQGLEFLIYFQGNSAPDKSGLPSDRFSAERTGGSVSTLTIQRTQQEDSAVYLCASSYGTGADGYTFGSGTRLTVV.

The J gene is TRBJ1-1, the V gene TRBV9, with TRBD1 matching 8 bases. V dropped 4 bases and J dropped 3; count of bases not matched to a gene: 5. Germline CDR1 and CDR2: SGDLS and YYNGEE. The CDR3 runs 14 residues. The CDR3 here is CASSKDRVDTEAFF. The CDR3 DNA is TGTGCCAGCAGCAAGGACAGGGTTGACACTGAAGCTTTCTTT. Drawing the rest from reference TRBV9 and TRBJ1-1, the complete variable domain is DSGVTQTPKHLITATGQRVTLRCSPRSGDLSVYWYQQSLDQGLQFLIQYYNGEERAKGNILERFSAQQFPDLHSELNLSSLELGDSALYFCASSKDRVDTEAFFGQGTRLTVV.

V and J are TRBV11-2 and TRBJ2-2; possible D gene TRBD2, 5 bases. Looked up from germline, CDR1 is SGHAT and CDR2 is FQNNGV. This CDR3 has 15 amino acids. V was shortened by 5 bases and J by 5 bases, with 15 bases between the two germline ends. For the CDR3, the DNA is TGTGCCAGCAGCCCCGGCGAGCGGAGAACCGGGGAGCTGTTTTTT. It encodes CASSPGERRTGELFF.

Only a few counts were recorded for this clone. This chain links TRBV4-1 with TRBJ1-1; 8 bases are shared with TRBD1. J gave up 1 base and V 9 bases, and 13 bases lay outside the gene matches. Looked up from germline, CDR1 is MGHRA and CDR2 is YSYEKL. This CDR3 has 16 residues. CDR3 in amino acids: CASHDPTGAQNTEAFF. CDR3 DNA sequence: TGCGCCAGTCATGACCCGACAGGGGCGCAGAACACTGAAGCTTTCTTT.

The CDR3 DNA sequence: TGCAGCGTTTCTCGGACTAGCGGGATTTCAAGGTCCTACGAGCAGTACTTC. This gives the protein CSVSRTSGISRSYEQYF. The chain links TRBV29-1 to TRBJ2-7, with 12 bases identical to TRBD2. The germline CDR1 and CDR2 sequences are SQVTM and ANQGSEA. This CDR3 comprises 17 residues. Unmatched junction bases numbered 12, after V lost 5 bases and J lost 1 base.

The gene calls are TRBV5-1 and TRBJ1-1; possibly TRBD1 for D (5 bases). The CDR3 totals 14 residues. The ends were cut back, 0 bases at V and 3 bases at J, with 9 bases in the middle. Germline values: CDR1 SGHRS, CDR2 YFSETQ. The CDR3 loop is CASSLDRTYTEAFF. The DNA of the CDR3 is TGCGCCAGCAGCTTGGACAGGACGTACACTGAAGCTTTCTTT.

The chain joins TRBV7-9 to TRBJ2-7, with 12 bases identical to TRBD2. After removal of 5 bases from V and 5 bases from J, the junction contained 4 bases not matched to a gene. Germline assignment: CDR1 SEHNR and CDR2 FQNEAQ (reference sequence). CDR3 size: 14 residues. The CDR3 DNA reads TGTGCCAGCAGCCCTAGCGGGAGGGCGAACGAGCAGTACTTC. Translated, it gives CASSPSGRANEQYF.

This chain uses TRBV18 with TRBJ2-2; a weak D match, TRBD1 (5 bases). Trimming cost V 0 bases and J 3 bases, with 11 bases left between them. Germline V gene lookup returns CDR1 KGHSH and CDR2 LQKENI. CDR3 length equals 16 residues. CDR3 protein: CASSPPPDSDTGELFF. CDR3 bases: TGTGCCAGCTCACCACCCCCCGACAGCGACACCGGGGAGCTGTTTTTT.

The V and J genes are TRBV19 and TRBJ2-3, with a weak D call TRBD2 (6 bases). The CDR3 covers 13 residues. The V end was cut by 3 bases, the J end by 8 bases, with 12 bases between. Germline V gives CDR1 LNHDA, CDR2 SQIVND (reference sequence). This CDR3 reads CASSIDGGGTQYF. The CDR3 bases are TGTGCCAGTAGTATTGACGGGGGAGGTACGCAGTATTTT.

This clone was observed a single time. This sequence joins TRBV5-1 and TRBJ1-5; the match to TRBD1 covers 8 bases. Germline V gene sequence: CDR1 SGHRS, CDR2 YFSETQ. The V and J ends lost 4 bases and 5 bases, in that order; junction bases with no gene match: 5. The CDR3 runs to 14 residues. CDR3 region: CASSPDRADQPQHF. The CDR3 DNA reads TGCGCCAGCAGCCCGGACAGGGCGGATCAGCCCCAGCATTTT.

This sequence joins TRBV10-1 and TRBJ2-1; D remains unclear. CDR1 is WNHNN and CDR2 is SYGVQD in the germline V gene (reference sequence). V was cut by 5 bases and J by 4 bases, with 6 bases left in between. The CDR3 covers 12 residues. The CDR3 protein is CASSIGYNEQFF. CDR3 bases: TGCGCCAGCAGTATCGGTTACAATGAGCAGTTCTTC.

This sequence joins TRBV12-5 and TRBJ2-3; D remains unclear. CDR1 is LGHNT, CDR2 FRNRAP, per germline. The CDR3 spans 12 residues. The V end lost 3 bases, the J end lost 2 bases, and 3 bases lay between the germline ends. The CDR3 sequence is CASGLHTDTQYF. The DNA for the CDR3 is TGTGCTAGTGGTTTACACACAGATACGCAGTATTTT.

V gene TRBV9 combines with J gene TRBJ2-6; D perhaps matches TRBD1 (6 bases). The CDR3 is 18 residues long. Germline assignment: CDR1 SGDLS and CDR2 YYNGEE. V lost 0 bases to trimming and J lost 0 bases, with 13 bases between them. CDR3 nucleotides: TGTGCCAGCAGCGTAGATTCCAGGGGTGGCTCTGGGGCCAACGTCCTGACTTTC. Its protein is CASSVDSRGGSGANVLTF.

V and J are TRBV5-5 and TRBJ1-3; D perhaps matches TRBD1 (6 bases). The length of the CDR3 is 15 residues. The V gene's germline CDR1 is SGHKS and CDR2 YYEKEE (reference sequence). V was trimmed by 4 bases and J by 0 bases, leaving 11 bases between them. The CDR3 loop reads CASSKDRNSGNTIYF. Here the CDR3 DNA reads TGTGCCAGCAGCAAAGACAGGAACTCTGGAAACACCATATATTTT.

The rearrangement links TRBV19 to TRBJ2-7, with 7 bases matching TRBD2. The length of the CDR3 is 18 residues. Germline assignment: CDR1 LNHDA and CDR2 SQIVND (reference sequence). After removal of 5 bases from V and 3 bases from J, the junction contained 19 bases not matched to a gene. The CDR3 DNA reads as TGTGCCAGTAGTGCCGCCTTCGGGAGGACGGTTAGGCTCTACGAGCAGTACTTC. This codes for CASSAAFGRTVRLYEQYF.